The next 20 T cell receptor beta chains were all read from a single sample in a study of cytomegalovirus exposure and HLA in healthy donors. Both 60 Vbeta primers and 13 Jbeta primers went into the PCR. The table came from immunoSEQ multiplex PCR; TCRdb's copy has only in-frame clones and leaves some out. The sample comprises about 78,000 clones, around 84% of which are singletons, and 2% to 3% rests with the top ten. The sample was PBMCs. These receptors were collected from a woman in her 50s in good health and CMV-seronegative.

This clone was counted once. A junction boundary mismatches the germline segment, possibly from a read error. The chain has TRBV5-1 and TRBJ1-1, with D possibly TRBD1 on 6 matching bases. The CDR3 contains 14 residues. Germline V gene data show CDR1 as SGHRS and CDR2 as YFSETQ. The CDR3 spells CASAVQGGGTEAFF. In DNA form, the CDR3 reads TGTGCCAGCGCGGTACAGGGTGGCGGGACTGAAGCTTTCTTT.

CDR3 amino acids: CASSETGGQEKLFF. Here the CDR3 DNA reads TGTGCCAGCAGCGAGACAGGTGGTCAAGAAAAACTGTTTTTT. The rearrangement uses TRBV7-9 and TRBJ1-4, with a possible D match to TRBD1 (6 bases). The CDR3 is made up of 14 amino acids. V was trimmed by 5 bases and J by 8 bases, leaving 15 bases between them. The germline V gene has CDR1 SEHNR and CDR2 FQNEAQ (reference sequence).

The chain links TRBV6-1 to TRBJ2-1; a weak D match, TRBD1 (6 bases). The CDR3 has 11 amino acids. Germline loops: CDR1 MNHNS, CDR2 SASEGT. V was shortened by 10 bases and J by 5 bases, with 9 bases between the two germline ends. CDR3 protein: CAIRDNNEQFF. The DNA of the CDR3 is TGTGCCATCCGGGACAACAATGAGCAGTTCTTC.

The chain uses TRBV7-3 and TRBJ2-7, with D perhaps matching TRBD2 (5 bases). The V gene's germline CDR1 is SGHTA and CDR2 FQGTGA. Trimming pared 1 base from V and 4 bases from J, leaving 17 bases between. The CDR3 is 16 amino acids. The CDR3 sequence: CASSLNRAGSTYEQYV. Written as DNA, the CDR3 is TGTGCCAGCAGCTTAAATAGGGCGGGTTCAACGTACGAGCAGTACGTC.

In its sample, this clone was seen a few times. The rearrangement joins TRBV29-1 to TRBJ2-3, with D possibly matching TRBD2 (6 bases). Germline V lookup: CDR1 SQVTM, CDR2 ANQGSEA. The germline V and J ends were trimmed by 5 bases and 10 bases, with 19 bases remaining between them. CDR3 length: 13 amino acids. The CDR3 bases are TGCAGCGTTTCGGAGCCTTCCGGGGAGGCGCAGTATTTT. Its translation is CSVSEPSGEAQYF.

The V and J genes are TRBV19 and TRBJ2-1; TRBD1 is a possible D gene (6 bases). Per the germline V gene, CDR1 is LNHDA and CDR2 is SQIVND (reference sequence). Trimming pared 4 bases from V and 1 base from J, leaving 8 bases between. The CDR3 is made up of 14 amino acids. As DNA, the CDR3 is TGTGCCAGTAGTACGCAGGGGTCCTACAATGAGCAGTTCTTC. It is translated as CASSTQGSYNEQFF.

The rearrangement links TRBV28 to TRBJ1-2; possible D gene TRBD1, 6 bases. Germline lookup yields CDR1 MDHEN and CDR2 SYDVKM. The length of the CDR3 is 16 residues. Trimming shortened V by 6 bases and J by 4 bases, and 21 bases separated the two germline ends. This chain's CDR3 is CASSPSGRGLIYGYTF. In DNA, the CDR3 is TGTGCCAGCAGCCCCTCCGGCAGGGGTTTAATCTATGGCTACACCTTC.

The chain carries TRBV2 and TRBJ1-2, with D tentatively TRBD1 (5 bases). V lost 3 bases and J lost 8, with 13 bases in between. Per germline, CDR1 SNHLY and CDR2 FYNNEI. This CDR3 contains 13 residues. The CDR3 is CASSDAGSRGYTF. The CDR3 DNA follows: TGTGCCAGCAGTGATGCAGGGTCTAGGGGCTACACCTTC.

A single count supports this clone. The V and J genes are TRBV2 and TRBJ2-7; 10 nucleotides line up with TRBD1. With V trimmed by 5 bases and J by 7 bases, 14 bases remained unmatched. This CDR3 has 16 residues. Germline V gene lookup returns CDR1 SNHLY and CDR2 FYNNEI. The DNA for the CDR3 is TGTGCCAGCAGTCCAGGCCGGGACAGGGGCCCTCCGGAGCAGTACGTC. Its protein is CASSPGRDRGPPEQYV.

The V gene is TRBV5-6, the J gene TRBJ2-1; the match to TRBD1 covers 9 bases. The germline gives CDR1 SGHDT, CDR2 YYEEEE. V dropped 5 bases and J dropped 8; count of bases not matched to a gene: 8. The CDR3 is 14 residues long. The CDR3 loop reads CASRTGTGFHEQFF. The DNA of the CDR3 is TGTGCCAGCAGAACCGGGACAGGGTTTCATGAGCAGTTCTTC.

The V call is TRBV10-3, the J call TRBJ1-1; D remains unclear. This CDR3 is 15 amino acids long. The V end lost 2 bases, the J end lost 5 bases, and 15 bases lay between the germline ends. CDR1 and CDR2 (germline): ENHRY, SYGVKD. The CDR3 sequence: CAISEEVTSRTEAFF. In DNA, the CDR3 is TGTGCCATCAGTGAGGAGGTAACGAGTCGGACTGAAGCTTTCTTT.

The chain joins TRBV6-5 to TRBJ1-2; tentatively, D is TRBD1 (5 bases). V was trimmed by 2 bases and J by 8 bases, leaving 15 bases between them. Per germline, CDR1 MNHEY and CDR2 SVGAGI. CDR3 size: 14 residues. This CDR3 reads CASSYTGGGSGYTF. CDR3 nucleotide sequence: TGTGCCAGCAGTTACACAGGCGGGGGGAGCGGCTACACCTTC.

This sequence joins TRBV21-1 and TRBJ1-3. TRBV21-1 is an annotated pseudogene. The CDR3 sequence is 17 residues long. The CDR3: CASSALGDGDSGNTIYF. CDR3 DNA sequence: TGTGCCAGCAGCGCCTTAGGTGACGGAGACTCTGGAAACACCATATATTTT.

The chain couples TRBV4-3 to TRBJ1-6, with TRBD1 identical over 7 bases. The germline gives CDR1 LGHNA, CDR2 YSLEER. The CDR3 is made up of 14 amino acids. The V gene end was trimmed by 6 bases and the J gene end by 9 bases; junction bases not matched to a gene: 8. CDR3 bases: TGCGCCAGCAGTCGCGACAGGGTAGGTTCACCCCTCCACTTT. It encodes CASSRDRVGSPLHF.

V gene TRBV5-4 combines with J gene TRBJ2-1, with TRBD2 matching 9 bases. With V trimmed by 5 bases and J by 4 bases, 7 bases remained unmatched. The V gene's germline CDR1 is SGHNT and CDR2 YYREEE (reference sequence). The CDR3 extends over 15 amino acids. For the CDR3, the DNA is TGTGCCAGCAGTCGAACTAGCGGGCTTTACAATGAGCAGTTCTTC. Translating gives CASSRTSGLYNEQFF.

Here the CDR3 reads CASSLRPTDTQYF. CDR3 nucleotide sequence: TGTGCCAGCAGCTTACGTCCCACAGATACGCAGTATTTT. The chain is built from TRBV7-6 and TRBJ2-3; D remains ambiguous. CDR1 is SGHVS, CDR2 FNYEAQ, per germline. This CDR3 region has 13 residues. V dropped 2 bases and J dropped 2 bases, with 5 bases sitting between them.

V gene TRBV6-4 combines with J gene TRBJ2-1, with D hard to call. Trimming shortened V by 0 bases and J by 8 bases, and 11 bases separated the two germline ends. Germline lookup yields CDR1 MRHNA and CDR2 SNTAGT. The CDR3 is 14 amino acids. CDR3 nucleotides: TGTGCCAGCAGTGACTCTGCCAGCGTCCATGAGCAGTTCTTC. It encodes CASSDSASVHEQFF.

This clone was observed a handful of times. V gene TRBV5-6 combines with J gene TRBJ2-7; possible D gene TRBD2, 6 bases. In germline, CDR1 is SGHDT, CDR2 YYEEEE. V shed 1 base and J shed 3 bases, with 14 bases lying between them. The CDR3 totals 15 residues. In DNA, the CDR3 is TGTGCCAGCAGCTTGAGGAGGGAGAGAGGCTACGAGCAGTACTTC. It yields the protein CASSLRRERGYEQYF.

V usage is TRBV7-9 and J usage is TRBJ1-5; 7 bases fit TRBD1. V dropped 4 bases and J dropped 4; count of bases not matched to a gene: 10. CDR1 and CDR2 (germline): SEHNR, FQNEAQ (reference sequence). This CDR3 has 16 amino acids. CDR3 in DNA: TGTGCCAGCAGCTGGGAAAGGACAGGTATAAATCAGCCCCAGCATTTT. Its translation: CASSWERTGINQPQHF. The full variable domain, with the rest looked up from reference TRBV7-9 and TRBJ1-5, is DTGVSQNPRHKITKRGQNVTFRCDPISEHNRLYWYRQTLGQGPEFLTYFQNEAQLEKSRLLSDRFSAERPKGSFSTLEIQRTEQGDSAMYLCASSWERTGINQPQHFGDGTRLSIL.

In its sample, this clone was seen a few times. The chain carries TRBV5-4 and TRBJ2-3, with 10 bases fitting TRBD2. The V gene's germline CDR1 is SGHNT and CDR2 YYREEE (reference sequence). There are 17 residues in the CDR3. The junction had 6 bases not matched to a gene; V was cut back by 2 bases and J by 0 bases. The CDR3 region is CASSLIGTSVSTDTQYF. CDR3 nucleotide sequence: TGTGCCAGCAGCTTAATTGGGACTAGCGTCAGCACAGATACGCAGTATTTT.